One T cell receptor (beta chain) is described in this entry. Antigen unknown. Both 60 Vbeta primers and 13 Jbeta primers went into the PCR. TCRdb's table, derived via immunoSEQ multiplex PCR, lists solely in-frame clones and lacks some. The data contain 170,000 or so clones, around 80% of them singletons. The data derive from a study of cytomegalovirus exposure and HLA in healthy donors. At the level of the study: HLA-typed donors were the source of 80 million to 90 million unique TCRs, which an early data release held. Regarding the study as a whole: Later on, a genetic analysis was performed. It linked a missense variant in DCLRE1C with V- and J-gene trimming of TCR beta. In vitro, a few CMV-associated chains proved specific for CMV antigens. Prediction of most subjects' HLA-A and HLA-B alleles by TCR beta sequences was reportedly accurate.

Per the germline V gene, CDR1 is GTSNPN and CDR2 is SVGIG (reference sequence). The CDR3 length is 14 residues. Trimming took 3 bases from V and 6 from J; bases not matched to a gene: 8. This receptor was identified in a man younger than 30 in good health and CMV-seronegative. The chain uses TRBV30 and TRBJ2-3, with 8 bases matching TRBD1. The sequenced sample consisted of PBMCs. The CDR3 loop is CAWSKTGAADTQYF. The CDR3 bases are TGTGCCTGGAGCAAGACAGGGGCAGCGGATACGCAGTATTTT. The whole variable domain, filled in from reference TRBV30 and TRBJ2-3, reads SQTIHQWPATLVQPVGSPLSLECTVEGTSNPNLYWYRQAAGRGLQLLFYSVGIGQISSEVPQNLSASRPQDRQFILSSKKLLLSDSGFYLCAWSKTGAADTQYFGPGTRLTVL.